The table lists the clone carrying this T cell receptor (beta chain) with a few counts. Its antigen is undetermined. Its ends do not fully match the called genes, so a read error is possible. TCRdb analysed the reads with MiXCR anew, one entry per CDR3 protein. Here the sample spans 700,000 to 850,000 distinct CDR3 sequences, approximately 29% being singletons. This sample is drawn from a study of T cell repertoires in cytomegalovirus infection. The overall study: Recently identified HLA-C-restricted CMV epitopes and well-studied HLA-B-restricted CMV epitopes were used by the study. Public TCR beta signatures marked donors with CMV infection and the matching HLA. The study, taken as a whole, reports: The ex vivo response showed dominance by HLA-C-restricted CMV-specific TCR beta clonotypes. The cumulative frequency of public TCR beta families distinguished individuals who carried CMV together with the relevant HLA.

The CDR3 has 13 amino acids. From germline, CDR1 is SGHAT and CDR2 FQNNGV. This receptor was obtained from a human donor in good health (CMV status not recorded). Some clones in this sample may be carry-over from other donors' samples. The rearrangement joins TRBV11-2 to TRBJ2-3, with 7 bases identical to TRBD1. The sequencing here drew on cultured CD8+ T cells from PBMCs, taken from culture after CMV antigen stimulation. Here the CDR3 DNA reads TGTGCCAGCAGCCTAGAGGGGACAGACCTCCGGGATTTT. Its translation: CASSLEGTDLRDF. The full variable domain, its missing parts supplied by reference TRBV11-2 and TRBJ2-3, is EAGVAQSPRYKIIEKRQSVAFWCNPISGHATLYWYQQILGQGPKLLIQFQNNGVVDDSQLPKDRFSAERLKGVDSTLKIQPAKLEDSAVYLCASSLEGTDLRDFGPGTRLTVL.